The clone carrying this TCR beta chain was seen only a few times. Its cognate antigen is unknown. The germline V and J ends were trimmed by 6 bases and 9 bases, with 18 bases remaining between them. This CDR3 has 12 residues. Germline CDR1 reads DFQATT; CDR2 reads SNEGSKA (reference sequence). This sample stems from a study of T cell repertoires in cytomegalovirus infection. Overall study context: Indications came from public TCR beta signatures; they pointed to CMV infection and to a matching HLA type.

MiXCR, run by TCRdb on the reads, gives a single entry per CDR3 protein. The sample carries roughly 120,000 distinct CDR3 sequences, over 9.5% recorded once. This sequence joins TRBV20-1 and TRBJ2-7, with a tentative D call TRBD2 (6 bases). The sequenced material came from PBMCs, sequenced either directly or after in vitro stimulation (not recorded which). The receptor comes from a human donor in good health (CMV status not recorded). Some clones in this sample may be carry-over from other donors' samples. CDR3 protein: CSAGTVRGVQYF. In DNA, the CDR3 is TGCAGTGCCGGGACGGTGCGGGGTGTGCAGTACTTC.